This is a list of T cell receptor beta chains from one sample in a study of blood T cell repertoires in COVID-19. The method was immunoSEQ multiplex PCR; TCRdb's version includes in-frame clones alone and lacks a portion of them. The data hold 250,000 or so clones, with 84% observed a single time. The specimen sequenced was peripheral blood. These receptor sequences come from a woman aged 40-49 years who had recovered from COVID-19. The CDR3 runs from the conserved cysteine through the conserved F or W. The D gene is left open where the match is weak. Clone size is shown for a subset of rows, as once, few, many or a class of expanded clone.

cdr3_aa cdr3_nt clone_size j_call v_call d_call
CASSPQGGAAKNIQYF TGTGCCAGCAGCCCTCAGGGAGGTGCAGCCAAAAACATTCAGTACTTC . TRBJ2-4 TRBV7-9 .
CASRKDRGLEAFF TGTGCCAGCAGAAAGGACAGGGGACTAGAAGCTTTCTTT . TRBJ1-1 TRBV6-5 TRBD1
CASRISPARTVQETQYF TGTGCCAGCAGAATAAGCCCCGCCCGGACAGTTCAAGAGACCCAGTACTTC . TRBJ2-5 TRBV28 .
CASSFTFSGNTIYF TGTGCCAGCAGCTTTACATTCTCTGGAAACACCATATATTTT . TRBJ1-3 TRBV7-2 .
CASSLWGDNTGELFF TGTGCCAGCAGCTTGTGGGGGGACAACACCGGGGAGCTGTTTTTT few TRBJ2-2 TRBV5-5 .
CASSQVLAGGQLYEQYF TGCGCCAGCAGCCAAGTACTAGCGGGGGGCCAGCTCTACGAGCAGTACTTC . TRBJ2-7 TRBV4-1 TRBD2
CASSFVSGGPGDTQYF TGTGCCAGCAGCTTTGTGTCGGGGGGGCCAGGAGATACGCAGTATTTT . TRBJ2-3 TRBV5-4 TRBD2
CASSEKGHGVETQYF TGTGCCAGCAGCGAAAAGGGTCACGGGGTGGAGACCCAGTACTTC . TRBJ2-5 TRBV7-2 .
CASSTIAHSYEQYF TGTGCCAGCAGCACTATAGCGCACTCCTACGAGCAGTACTTC . TRBJ2-7 TRBV7-8 .
CASSLRDTSYEQYF TGTGCCAGCAGCCTACGGGACACGTCCTACGAGCAGTACTTC . TRBJ2-7 TRBV3-1/TRBV3-2 .
CASSEKGASGQEKLFF TGTGCCAGCAGCGAGAAGGGGGCTTCGGGTCAAGAAAAACTGTTTTTT . TRBJ1-4 TRBV5-6 TRBD1
CASSLLFGTGPQETQYF TGTGCCAGCAGCTTGCTTTTTGGGACAGGACCACAAGAGACCCAGTACTTC . TRBJ2-5 TRBV5-6 TRBD1
CSASLGFGRKQGDEQYF TGCAGTGCTAGTTTGGGTTTTGGACGAAAACAAGGGGACGAGCAGTACTTC . TRBJ2-7 TRBV20-1 .
CASSPLGRGSEKLFF TGTGCCAGCAGCCCCCTGGGCAGGGGGAGTGAAAAACTGTTTTTT . TRBJ1-4 TRBV11-3 TRBD1
CASRKATGQGFAYEQYF TGCGCCAGCAGAAAAGCAACGGGACAGGGTTTCGCCTACGAGCAGTACTTC once TRBJ2-7 TRBV5-1 TRBD1
CASSYYHRGLNYGYTF TGTGCCAGCAGTTACTACCACAGGGGCCTTAACTATGGCTACACCTTC . TRBJ1-2 TRBV6-6 TRBD1
CASRVIQGGNSPLHF TGTGCCAGCAGAGTAATACAGGGGGGGAATTCACCCCTCCACTTT . TRBJ1-6 TRBV28 TRBD1
CASSNRGGVSTDTQYF TGTGCCAGTAGTAACAGGGGTGGGGTTAGCACAGATACGCAGTATTTT . TRBJ2-3 TRBV19 TRBD1
CASSASSGATDEQFF TGTGCCAGCAGCGCGAGTAGCGGGGCTACTGATGAGCAGTTCTTC . TRBJ2-1 TRBV4-2 TRBD2
CASSNGWSGELFF TGTGCCAGCAGTAACGGGTGGTCCGGGGAGCTGTTTTTT . TRBJ2-2 TRBV2 .
CASSLGQHTGELFF TGCGCCAGCAGCTTGGGACAGCACACCGGGGAGCTGTTTTTT . TRBJ2-2 TRBV5-1 .
CASSSTGATDTQYF TGCGCCAGCAGCTCTACAGGTGCCACAGATACGCAGTATTTT . TRBJ2-3 TRBV5-1 .
CSVQKGGQGNAGELFF TGCAGCGTTCAGAAGGGGGGACAGGGTAACGCCGGGGAGCTGTTTTTT . TRBJ2-2 TRBV29-1 TRBD1
CSVRQGQNTEAFF TGCAGCGTGAGACAGGGTCAGAACACTGAAGCTTTCTTT . TRBJ1-1 TRBV29-1 TRBD1
CASSQGDSPLHF TGTGCCAGCAGCCAAGGGGATTCACCCCTCCACTTT . TRBJ1-6 TRBV7-9 .
CASSMRGLQETQYF TGTGCCAGTAGTATGCGGGGCCTCCAAGAGACCCAGTACTTC . TRBJ2-5 TRBV19 .
CASSLGAGTNYGYTF TGCGCCAGCAGCTTGGGAGCGGGGACTAACTATGGCTACACCTTC . TRBJ1-2 TRBV5-1 .
CATAGLAGEQFF TGTGCCACGGCGGGCCTAGCAGGCGAGCAGTTCTTC . TRBJ2-1 TRBV24-1 .
CATSPGIPGQPQHF TGTGCCACCAGTCCCGGGATTCCCGGTCAGCCCCAGCATTTT . TRBJ1-5 TRBV24-1 .
CASGGVRGEKLFF TGTGCCTCGGGGGGGGTCAGGGGCGAAAAACTGTTTTTT . TRBJ1-4 TRBV6-5 .
CASSRDNLGEQYF TGTGCCAGCAGTCGGGACAATCTCGGCGAGCAGTACTTC . TRBJ2-7 TRBV3-1/TRBV3-2 .
CASRPRGRPHSPLHF TGTGCCAGCAGGCCCCGGGGGAGGCCCCATTCACCCCTCCACTTT few TRBJ1-6 TRBV28 .
CARTRDEQFF TGTGCCAGGACGAGGGATGAGCAGTTCTTC . TRBJ2-1 TRBV28 .
CASSLQTGGAYEQYF TGTGCCAGCAGCTTACAGACAGGGGGCGCGTACGAGCAGTACTTC . TRBJ2-7 TRBV7-8 TRBD1
CASRATGLNTEAFF TGTGCCAGCAGGGCGACAGGGTTGAACACTGAAGCTTTCTTT . TRBJ1-1 TRBV2 TRBD1
CASSLGSENNQPQHF TGCGCCAGCAGCTTGGGATCTGAGAACAATCAGCCCCAGCATTTT . TRBJ1-5 TRBV5-1 .
CASSLVGGRSYEQYF TGTGCCAGCAGCTTGGTGGGGGGGCGGTCCTACGAGCAGTACTTC few TRBJ2-7 TRBV5-4 .
CASSDRWTGMNTEAFF TGTGCCAGCAGTGACCGTTGGACAGGGATGAACACTGAAGCTTTCTTT . TRBJ1-1 TRBV6-1 TRBD1
CASGSRDRQKLGTEAFF TGTGCCAGCGGGTCGAGGGACAGGCAAAAGTTGGGCACTGAAGCTTTCTTT many TRBJ1-1 TRBV2 TRBD1
CASRTGTLGELFF TGTGCCAGCAGGACCGGGACTTTAGGGGAGCTGTTTTTT . TRBJ2-2 TRBV12-3/TRBV12-4 .
CASRIPGQGNTEAFF TGTGCCAGCAGAATCCCGGGACAGGGGAACACTGAAGCTTTCTTT . TRBJ1-1 TRBV28 TRBD1
CASSIDGPGGFDEQFF TGTGCCAGTAGTATAGATGGGCCAGGAGGGTTCGATGAGCAGTTCTTC . TRBJ2-1 TRBV19 .
CASSPQETEYF TGTGCCAGCAGTCCACAGGAGACGGAGTACTTC . TRBJ2-5 TRBV2 .
CASSRTGGPNQPQHF TGCGCCAGCAGCAGGACAGGGGGGCCGAATCAGCCCCAGCATTTT . TRBJ1-5 TRBV5-1 TRBD1
CASSSSRDSGLNTEAFF TGTGCCAGCAGCTCATCCCGGGACAGCGGATTGAACACTGAAGCTTTCTTT few TRBJ1-1 TRBV9 TRBD1
CASSLFLAGGGNF TGTGCCAGCAGTTTATTCCTAGCGGGGGGCGGGAATTTT . TRBJ2-3 TRBV12-3/TRBV12-4 TRBD2
CASSQEGASGGAPETQYF TGCGCCAGCAGCCAAGAGGGGGCTAGCGGGGGGGCCCCAGAGACCCAGTACTTC . TRBJ2-5 TRBV4-1 TRBD2
CASRGTGDEKLFF TGTGCCAGCAGGGGGACAGGGGATGAAAAACTGTTTTTT . TRBJ1-4 TRBV25-1 TRBD1
CASSLQRPKTQYF TGTGCCAGCTCCCTGCAGCGCCCAAAGACCCAGTACTTC few TRBJ2-5 TRBV3-1/TRBV3-2 .
CASSLGTGGNYGYTF TGTGCCAGCAGCTTAGGGACAGGGGGCAACTATGGCTACACCTTC . TRBJ1-2 TRBV11-3 TRBD1
CASSPITGDRIYNEQFF TGCGCCAGCAGCCCCATCACAGGGGACAGGATCTACAATGAGCAGTTCTTC . TRBJ2-1 TRBV5-1 TRBD1
CASSINTGNNQPQHF TGTGCCAGTAGTATAAACACAGGGAACAATCAGCCCCAGCATTTT . TRBJ1-5 TRBV19 .
CASSLFYGTGYSYNSPLHF TGTGCCAGCAGTTTATTCTACGGGACAGGGTACTCCTATAATTCACCCCTCCACTTT . TRBJ1-6 TRBV28 TRBD1
CASTTGAGQGSPNYGYTF TGTGCCAGCACCACGGGTGCGGGACAGGGAAGCCCTAACTATGGCTACACCTTC . TRBJ1-2 TRBV5-4 TRBD1